The subject of this entry is one T cell receptor beta chain. As yet, its antigen is unknown. Trimming pared 3 bases from V and 9 bases from J, leaving 18 bases between. This CDR3 contains 14 residues. CDR1 and CDR2 (germline): KGHSH, LQKENI. The data stem from a study of cytomegalovirus exposure and HLA in healthy donors. Study results and caveats: In all likelihood, a cluster of highly shared sequence variants was a sequencing artifact. Per published accounts, TCR beta sequences correctly predicted the HLA-A and HLA-B alleles of most subjects.

The PCR was carried out with 60 Vbeta primers and 13 Jbeta primers. The repertoire was sequenced with immunoSEQ multiplex PCR; TCRdb's copy has only in-frame clones and lacks some. The sample shows fewer than 200,000 clones, roughly 80% of them seen only once. The J gene is TRBJ2-7, the V gene TRBV18; TRBD1 might be the D (5 bases). The origin of this receptor is a female donor in good health and CMV-seronegative. Sequencing input: PBMCs. As DNA, the CDR3 is TGTGCCAGCTCACCTACCGACGATTTTAGGGGGCAGTACTTC. Protein sequence: CASSPTDDFRGQYF. Using reference TRBV18 and TRBJ2-7 for the parts outside the CDR3, the full variable domain is NAGVMQNPRHLVRRRGQEARLRCSPMKGHSHVYWYRQLPEEGLKFMVYLQKENIIDESGMPKERFSAEFPKEGPSILRIQQVVRGDSAAYFCASSPTDDFRGQYFGPGTRLTVT.